This note documents a single TCR beta chain sequence. The entry originates in a study of blood T cell repertoires in COVID-19. Overall study context: Sources were T cells, B-cell-depleted T cells, or PBMCs; the material itself was cDNA or gDNA.

Trimming removed 6 bases from V and 0 bases from J, with 9 bases in between. The CDR3 has 14 residues. Germline CDR1 SNHLY, CDR2 FYNNEI. In the original analysis: Amplification from reference gene primers served as the basis for estimated nucleated cell counts. TCRdb keeps only in-frame clones here, not all; method: immunoSEQ multiplex PCR. V, J and clone size derive from that table, while D and trimming were established from the DNA sequence. The repertoire includes about 200,000 clones, 70% to 90% of them detected once, and 18% sits in the top ten. The TCR sequence derives from a man aged 45-65 years with COVID-19, enrolled during active disease. Material for sequencing was peripheral blood. The chain joins TRBV2 to TRBJ1-5; D may be TRBD1 (6 bases). This CDR3 reads CASRDSYSNQPQHF. CDR3 nucleotides: TGTGCCAGCAGGGACAGCTATAGCAATCAGCCCCAGCATTTT.